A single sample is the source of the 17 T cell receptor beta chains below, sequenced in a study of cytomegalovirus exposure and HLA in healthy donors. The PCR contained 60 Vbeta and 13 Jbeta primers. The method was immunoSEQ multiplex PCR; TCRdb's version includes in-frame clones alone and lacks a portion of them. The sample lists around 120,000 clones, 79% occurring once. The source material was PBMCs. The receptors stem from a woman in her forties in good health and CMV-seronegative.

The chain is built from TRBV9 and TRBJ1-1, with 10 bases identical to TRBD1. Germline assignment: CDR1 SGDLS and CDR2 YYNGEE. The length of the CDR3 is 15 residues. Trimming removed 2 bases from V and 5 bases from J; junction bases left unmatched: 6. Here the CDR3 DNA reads TGTGCCAGCAGCGTGGAGACAGGGGGCATGACTGAAGCTTTCTTT. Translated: CASSVETGGMTEAFF.

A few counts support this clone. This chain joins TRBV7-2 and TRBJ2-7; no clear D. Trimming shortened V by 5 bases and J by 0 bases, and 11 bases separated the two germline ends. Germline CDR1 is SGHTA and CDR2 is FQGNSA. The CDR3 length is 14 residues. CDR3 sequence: CASSRIPSSYEQYF. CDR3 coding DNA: TGTGCCAGCAGCCGTATCCCCTCCTCCTACGAGCAGTACTTC.

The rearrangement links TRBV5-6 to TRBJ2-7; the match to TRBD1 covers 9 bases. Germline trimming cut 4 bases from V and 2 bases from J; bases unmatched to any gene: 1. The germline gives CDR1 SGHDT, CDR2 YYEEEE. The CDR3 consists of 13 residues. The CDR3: CASSGDRAYEQYF. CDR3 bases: TGTGCCAGCAGCGGGGACAGGGCCTACGAGCAGTACTTC.

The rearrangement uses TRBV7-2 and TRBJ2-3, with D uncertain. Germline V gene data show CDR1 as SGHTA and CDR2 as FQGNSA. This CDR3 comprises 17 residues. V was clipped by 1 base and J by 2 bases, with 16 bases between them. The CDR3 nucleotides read TGTGCCAGCAGCTTAGTGGGTCGGGTGGTGGTCACAGATACGCAGTATTTT. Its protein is CASSLVGRVVVTDTQYF.

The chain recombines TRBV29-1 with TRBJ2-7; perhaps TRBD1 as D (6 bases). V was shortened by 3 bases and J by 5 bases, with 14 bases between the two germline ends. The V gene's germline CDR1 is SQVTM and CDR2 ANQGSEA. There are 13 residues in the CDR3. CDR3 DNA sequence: TGCAGCGTTGAGGCAGGGGTGAGGGACGAGCAGTACTTC. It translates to CSVEAGVRDEQYF.

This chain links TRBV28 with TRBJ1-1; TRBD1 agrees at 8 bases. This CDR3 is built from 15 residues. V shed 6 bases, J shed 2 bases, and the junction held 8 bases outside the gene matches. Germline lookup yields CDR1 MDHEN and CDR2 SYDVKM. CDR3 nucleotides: TGTGCCAGCAGCCCCCCCGGACAGGGAAACACTGAAGCTTTCTTT. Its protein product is CASSPPGQGNTEAFF.

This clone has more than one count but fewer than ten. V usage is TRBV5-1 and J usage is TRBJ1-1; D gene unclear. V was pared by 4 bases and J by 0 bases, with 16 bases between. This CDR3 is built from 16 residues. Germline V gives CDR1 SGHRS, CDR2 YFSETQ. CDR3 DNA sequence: TGCGCCAGCAGCCCGGGGTCAATAGGGTTGAACACTGAAGCTTTCTTT. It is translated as CASSPGSIGLNTEAFF.

The CDR3 region is CASSLGTGIEVGKNIQYF. The CDR3 DNA is TGTGCCAGTAGTCTAGGCACAGGGATTGAGGTTGGCAAAAACATTCAGTACTTC. This chain uses TRBV28 with TRBJ2-4, with D maybe TRBD1 (6 bases). The germline CDR1 and CDR2 sequences are MDHEN and SYDVKM. The CDR3 extends over 18 amino acids. Trimming removed 9 bases from V and 3 bases from J, with 27 bases in between.

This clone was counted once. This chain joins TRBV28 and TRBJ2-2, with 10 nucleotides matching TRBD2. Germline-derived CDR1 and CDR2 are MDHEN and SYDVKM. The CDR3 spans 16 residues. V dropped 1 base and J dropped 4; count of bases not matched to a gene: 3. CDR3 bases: TGTGCCAGCAGTTTATTGAGCGGGAGGGCCACCGGGGAGCTGTTTTTT. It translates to CASSLLSGRATGELFF.

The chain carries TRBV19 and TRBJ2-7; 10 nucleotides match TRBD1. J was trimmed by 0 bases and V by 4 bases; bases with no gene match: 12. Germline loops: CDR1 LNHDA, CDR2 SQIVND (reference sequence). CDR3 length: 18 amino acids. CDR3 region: CASSKKTGGDFYSYEQYF. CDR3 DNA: TGTGCCAGTAGTAAAAAGACAGGGGGCGACTTTTACTCCTACGAGCAGTACTTC.

CDR3 in DNA: TGTGCCAGCAGCCAGGCACTAGCGGGGGGGTACTACGAGCAGTACTTC. This gives the protein CASSQALAGGYYEQYF. The chain uses TRBV4-2 and TRBJ2-7; 13 positions agree with TRBD2. V lost 3 bases and J lost 3; bases outside the gene matches: 5. CDR1 and CDR2 (germline): LGHNA, YNFKEQ. This CDR3 contains 16 residues.

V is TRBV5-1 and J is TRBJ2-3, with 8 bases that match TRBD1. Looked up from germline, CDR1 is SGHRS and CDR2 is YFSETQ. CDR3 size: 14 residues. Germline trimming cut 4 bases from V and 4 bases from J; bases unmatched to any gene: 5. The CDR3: CASSPQGAPDTQYF. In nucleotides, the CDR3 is TGCGCCAGCAGCCCCCAGGGGGCCCCAGATACGCAGTATTTT.

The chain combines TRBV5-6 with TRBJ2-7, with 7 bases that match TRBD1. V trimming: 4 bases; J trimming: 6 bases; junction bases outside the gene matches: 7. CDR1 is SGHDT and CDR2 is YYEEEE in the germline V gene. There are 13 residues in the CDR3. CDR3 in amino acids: CASSADRVVEQYF. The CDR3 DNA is TGTGCCAGCAGCGCAGACAGGGTGGTCGAGCAGTACTTC. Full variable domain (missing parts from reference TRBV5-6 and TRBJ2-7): DAGVTQSPTHLIKTRGQQVTLRCSPKSGHDTVSWYQQALGQGPQFIFQYYEEEERQRGNFPDRFSGHQFPNYSSELNVNALLLGDSALYLCASSADRVVEQYFGPGTRLTVT.

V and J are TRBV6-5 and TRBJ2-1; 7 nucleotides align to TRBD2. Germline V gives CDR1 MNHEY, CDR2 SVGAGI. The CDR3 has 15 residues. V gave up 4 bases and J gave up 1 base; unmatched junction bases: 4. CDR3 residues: CASSSKLASYNEQFF. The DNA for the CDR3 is TGTGCCAGCAGTTCGAAACTAGCGTCCTACAATGAGCAGTTCTTC.

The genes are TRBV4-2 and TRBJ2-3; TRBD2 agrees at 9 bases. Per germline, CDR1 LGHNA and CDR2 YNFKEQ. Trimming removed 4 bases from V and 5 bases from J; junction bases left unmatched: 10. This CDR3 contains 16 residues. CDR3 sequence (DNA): TGTGCCAGCAGCCCCTCGGGCGGGAGGGCCGGAGATACGCAGTATTTT. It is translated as CASSPSGGRAGDTQYF.

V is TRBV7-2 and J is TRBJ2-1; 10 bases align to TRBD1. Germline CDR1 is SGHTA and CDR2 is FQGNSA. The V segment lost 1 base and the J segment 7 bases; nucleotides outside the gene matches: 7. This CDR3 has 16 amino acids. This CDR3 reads CASSLVTGGLGNEQFF. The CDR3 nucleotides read TGTGCCAGCAGCTTAGTGACAGGGGGCCTGGGGAATGAGCAGTTCTTC. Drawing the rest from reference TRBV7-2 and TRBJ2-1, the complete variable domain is GAGVSQSPSNKVTEKGKDVELRCDPISGHTALYWYRQSLGQGLEFLIYFQGNSAPDKSGLPSDRFSAERTGGSVSTLTIQRTQQEDSAVYLCASSLVTGGLGNEQFFGPGTRLTVL.

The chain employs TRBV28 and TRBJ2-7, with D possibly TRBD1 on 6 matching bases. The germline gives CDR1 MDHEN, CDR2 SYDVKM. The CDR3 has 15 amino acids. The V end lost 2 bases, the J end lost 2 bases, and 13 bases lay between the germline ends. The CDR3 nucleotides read TGTGCCAGCAGTTTAGCGGGCGAGGGGGCCTACGAGCAGTACTTC. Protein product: CASSLAGEGAYEQYF.